This is a list of T cell receptor beta chains from one sample in a study of blood T cell repertoires in COVID-19. The assay was immunoSEQ multiplex PCR, and TCRdb's table has in-frame clones only and misses some. The sample lists 60,000 to 85,000 clones; roughly 90% were seen once. Sequencing was carried out using peripheral blood. The receptors derive from a man between 45 and 60 years old with acute or convalescent COVID-19. Both conserved end residues are trimmed from each CDR3. The order of the fields is J gene, clone size, V gene, CDR3 protein. Rows give clone size only sometimes, using once, few, many, or a class for an expanded clone.

>TRBJ2-5|few|TRBV18
ASPQGAQETQY
>TRBJ2-7|few|TRBV27
ASSFNGGSYEQY
>TRBJ2-2|.|TRBV11-2
ASSLAPGNTGELF
>TRBJ2-3|.|TRBV5-1
ASSGLTGYTDTQY
>TRBJ2-7|.|TRBV5-1
ASSPLSGQGYEQY
>TRBJ2-1|.|TRBV11-3
ASSPDSTEQF
>TRBJ1-4|.|TRBV19
ASSNTGMGEKLF
>TRBJ2-2|once|TRBV7-8
ASSLQLAGTGELF
>TRBJ1-2|.|TRBV28
ASSWERRTRAHT
>TRBJ1-5|once|TRBV2
ASKGRGFNQPQH
>TRBJ2-3|.|TRBV5-4
ASNPGTSGGADTQY
>TRBJ1-5|few|TRBV7-9
ASSHSRSNQPQH
>TRBJ1-6|.|TRBV7-2
ASSKIGQRNNSPLH
>TRBJ2-4|.|TRBV6-1
ASSGYGRGDRNIQY
>TRBJ2-2|.|TRBV7-6
ASSLEDGTDTGELF
>TRBJ1-4|.|TRBV19
ASRKQATNEKLF
>TRBJ1-2|.|TRBV6-2/TRBV6-3
ASSYTGQDHYGYT
>TRBJ2-1|.|TRBV24-1
ATSGTGVGDNEQF
>TRBJ2-3|.|TRBV10-2
ASSEKDRTGTDTQY
>TRBJ2-3|.|TRBV5-1
ASSSGQAGADTQY
>TRBJ1-1|.|TRBV6-6
ASTFVRNTEAF
>TRBJ1-1|once|TRBV27
ASSPQGVMNTEAF
>TRBJ1-5|few|TRBV24-1
ATSDTGTGGIGGNQPQH
>TRBJ1-1|.|TRBV3-1/TRBV3-2
ASSQSVNTEAF
>TRBJ2-5|.|TRBV6-1
ASSGGDRRRQETQY
>TRBJ1-2|.|TRBV30
AWSYSGVYGYT
>TRBJ2-5|.|TRBV27
ASSLYWREGPETQY
>TRBJ1-4|.|TRBV5-1
ASSTGDRDEKLF
>TRBJ2-6|.|TRBV24-1
ATSDSLWTGISSGANVLT
>TRBJ2-5|few|TRBV19
ASSTTEYQETQY
>TRBJ2-6|.|TRBV28
ASSYPQDRLSGANVLT
>TRBJ2-2|.|TRBV11-1
ASSSHANTGELF
>TRBJ2-5|.|TRBV5-1
ASSTHLAGVYETQY
>TRBJ1-3|.|TRBV13
ASSLWDSGSGNTIY
>TRBJ1-6|.|TRBV6-5
ASQTVANSPLH